The 13 T cell receptor beta chains below come from one sample, sequenced in a study of blood T cell repertoires in COVID-19. TCRdb keeps only in-frame clones here, not all; method: immunoSEQ multiplex PCR. The sample lists approximately 180,000 clones, around nine tenths seen once, with 0.5% to 0.6% in the top ten. What was sequenced was peripheral blood. These receptors all stem from a man between 50 and 59 years old with acute or convalescent COVID-19.

The V and J genes are TRBV30 and TRBJ1-3; no definite D call. CDR1 and CDR2 from the germline V gene are GTSNPN and SVGIG (reference sequence). V was shortened by 5 bases and J by 4 bases, with 9 bases between the two germline ends. The CDR3 spans 12 residues. CDR3 in amino acids: CAWGSVGNTIYF. In DNA form, the CDR3 reads TGTGCCTGGGGGTCGGTGGGAAACACCATATATTTT.

The sample holds one count of this clone. The rearrangement links TRBV7-6 to TRBJ2-3; 7 bases map to TRBD1. The CDR3 covers 14 residues. J lost 2 bases, V lost 3 bases, and 2 bases had no gene match. Per the germline V gene, CDR1 is SGHVS and CDR2 is FNYEAQ. The CDR3 protein is CASSLGQNTDTQYF. CDR3 nucleotides: TGTGCCAGCAGCTTGGGACAGAACACAGATACGCAGTATTTT.

This chain links TRBV28 with TRBJ1-2; TRBD1 agrees at 7 bases. With V trimmed by 4 bases and J by 6 bases, 8 bases remained unmatched. The CDR3 loop spans 14 amino acids. Looked up from germline, CDR1 is MDHEN and CDR2 is SYDVKM. This chain's CDR3 is CASSSPDRVHGYTF. CDR3 bases: TGTGCCAGCAGTTCCCCTGACAGGGTCCATGGCTACACCTTC.

The CDR3 region has the DNA TGTGCCACCACCCTCCGGGTATCCTGGGGGCCGACCTACGAGCAGTACGTC. Amino acid sequence: CATTLRVSWGPTYEQYV. V is TRBV24-1 and J is TRBJ2-7; TRBD1 might be the D (6 bases). In germline, CDR1 is KGHDR, CDR2 SFDVKD. V dropped 8 bases and J dropped 2 bases, with 24 bases sitting between them. The CDR3 spans 17 residues.

The V and J genes are TRBV6-5 and TRBJ1-2, with D possibly being TRBD1 (5 bases). The CDR3 length is 15 residues. The V end was cut by 4 bases, the J end by 8 bases, with 20 bases between. Germline-derived CDR1 and CDR2 are MNHEY and SVGAGI. The CDR3 nucleotides read TGTGCCAGCAGTTCGTGGTCTGTTGGGGCGCCGGGCTACACCTTC. Amino acid sequence: CASSSWSVGAPGYTF.

J is TRBJ1-1 and V is TRBV5-1; possible D gene TRBD1, 6 bases. The CDR3 extends over 14 amino acids. From germline, CDR1 is SGHRS and CDR2 YFSETQ. The V end lost 4 bases, the J end lost 7 bases, and 17 bases lay between the germline ends. In DNA form, the CDR3 reads TGCGCCAGCAGCATGGGACATACAACGGTTGAAGCTTTCTTT. Its translation: CASSMGHTTVEAFF.

This chain connects TRBV11-2 to TRBJ2-3; D gene unclear. CDR1 SGHAT and CDR2 FQNNGV come from the germline V gene. The CDR3 is 14 residues long. V was pared by 2 bases and J by 0 bases, with 6 bases between. The CDR3 region has the DNA TGTGCCAGCAGCTTAAGACTTAGCACAGATACGCAGTATTTT. The encoded protein is CASSLRLSTDTQYF.

The J gene is TRBJ2-2, the V gene TRBV28, with TRBD2 matching over 16 bases. The CDR3 sequence is 19 residues long. Germline V lookup: CDR1 MDHEN, CDR2 SYDVKM. V lost 10 bases to trimming and J lost 10 bases; unmatched junction nucleotides: 21. The CDR3 reads CATHTGLAGGPLIRLELFF. The CDR3 bases are TGTGCCACCCACACGGGACTAGCGGGAGGGCCCTTAATCCGATTGGAGCTGTTTTTT.

The chain joins TRBV7-8 to TRBJ2-2; no reliable D call. The CDR3 is 16 residues long. Trimming shortened V by 1 base and J by 3 bases, and 12 bases separated the two germline ends. In germline, CDR1 is SGHVS, CDR2 FQNEAQ. CDR3 sequence reads: CASSLGANSDTGELFF. The CDR3 DNA sequence: TGTGCCAGCAGCTTAGGGGCCAACTCTGACACCGGGGAGCTGTTTTTT.

Only a few counts were recorded for this clone. This chain joins TRBV2 and TRBJ2-7; D is possibly TRBD2 (5 bases). Germline V gene lookup returns CDR1 SNHLY and CDR2 FYNNEI. This CDR3 is 14 amino acids long. Trimming removed 2 bases from V and 7 bases from J, with 15 bases in between. The CDR3: CASSEWTPVGEQYF. The CDR3 nucleotides are TGTGCCAGCAGTGAATGGACTCCTGTGGGGGAGCAGTACTTC.

The rearrangement links TRBV7-9 to TRBJ1-1; tentative D call: TRBD1 (6 bases). The CDR3 runs 16 residues. V lost 5 bases to trimming and J lost 2 bases, with 18 bases between them. CDR1 and CDR2 (germline): SEHNR, FQNEAQ (reference sequence). DNA of the CDR3: TGTGCCAGCAGCCGGGACACCAATATCATTAACACTGAAGCTTTCTTT. The encoded protein is CASSRDTNIINTEAFF. Full variable domain (missing parts from reference TRBV7-9 and TRBJ1-1): DTGVSQNPRHKITKRGQNVTFRCDPISEHNRLYWYRQTLGQGPEFLTYFQNEAQLEKSRLLSDRFSAERPKGSFSTLEIQRTEQGDSAMYLCASSRDTNIINTEAFFGQGTRLTVV.

V usage is TRBV28 and J usage is TRBJ2-7, with TRBD2 matching 11 bases. The V gene end was trimmed by 10 bases and the J gene end by 3 bases; junction bases not matched to a gene: 5. The CDR3 runs to 13 residues. CDR1 is MDHEN, CDR2 SYDVKM, per germline. CDR3 protein: CATLTSGDYEQYF. DNA of the CDR3: TGTGCCACCCTGACTAGCGGGGACTACGAGCAGTACTTC.

The V call is TRBV19, the J call TRBJ1-1; D possibly corresponds to TRBD1 (5 bases). The CDR3 covers 13 residues. Germline V gives CDR1 LNHDA, CDR2 SQIVND (reference sequence). Trimming removed 8 bases from V and 1 base from J, with 11 bases in between. The CDR3 DNA is TGTGCCAGTTGTTTTGGGGCGAACACTGAAGCTTTCTTT. Encoded protein: CASCFGANTEAFF.